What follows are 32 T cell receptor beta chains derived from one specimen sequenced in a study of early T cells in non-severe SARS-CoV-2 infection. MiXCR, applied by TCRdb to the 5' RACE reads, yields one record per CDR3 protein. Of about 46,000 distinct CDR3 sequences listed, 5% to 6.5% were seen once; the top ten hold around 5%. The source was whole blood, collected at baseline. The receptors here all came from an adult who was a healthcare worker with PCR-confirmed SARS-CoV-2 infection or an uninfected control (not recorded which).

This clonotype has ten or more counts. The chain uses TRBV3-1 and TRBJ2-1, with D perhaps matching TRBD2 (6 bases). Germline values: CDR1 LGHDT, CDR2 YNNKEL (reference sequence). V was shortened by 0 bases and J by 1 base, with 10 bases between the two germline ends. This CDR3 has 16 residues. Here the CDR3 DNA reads TGTGCCAGCAGCCAAGAGTTTAGCGGTTCCTACAATGAGCAGTTCTTC. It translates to CASSQEFSGSYNEQFF.

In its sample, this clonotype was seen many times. Here the CDR3 DNA reads TGCAGTGCTAGACTAGCGGGAGCAGGAGATACGCAGTATTTT. Its translation: CSARLAGAGDTQYF. This chain links TRBV20-1 with TRBJ2-3, with 10 bases fitting TRBD2. This CDR3 has 14 amino acids. Trimming took 2 bases from V and 5 from J; bases not matched to a gene: 4. Germline CDR1 is DFQATT and CDR2 is SNEGSKA (reference sequence).

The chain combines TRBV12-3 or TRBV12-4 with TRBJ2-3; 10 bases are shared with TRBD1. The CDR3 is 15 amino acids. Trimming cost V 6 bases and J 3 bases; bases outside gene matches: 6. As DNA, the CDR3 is TGTGCCAGCAGCACGGACAGGGGGGGGACAGATACGCAGTATTTT. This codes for CASSTDRGGTDTQYF.

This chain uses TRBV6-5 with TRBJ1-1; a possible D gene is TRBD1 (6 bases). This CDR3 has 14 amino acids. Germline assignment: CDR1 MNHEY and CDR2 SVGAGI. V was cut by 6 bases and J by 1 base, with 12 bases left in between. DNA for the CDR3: TGTGCCAGCAGCTTACAGGGAAGGAACACTGAAGCTTTCTTT. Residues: CASSLQGRNTEAFF.

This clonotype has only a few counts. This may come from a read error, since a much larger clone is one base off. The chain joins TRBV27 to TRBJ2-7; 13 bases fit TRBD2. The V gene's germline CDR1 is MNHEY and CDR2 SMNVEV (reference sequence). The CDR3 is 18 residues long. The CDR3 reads CAGSPGLAGYLSSYEQYF. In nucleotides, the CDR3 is TGTGCCGGCAGTCCGGGACTAGCGGGATATCTGAGCTCCTACGAGCAGTACTTC.

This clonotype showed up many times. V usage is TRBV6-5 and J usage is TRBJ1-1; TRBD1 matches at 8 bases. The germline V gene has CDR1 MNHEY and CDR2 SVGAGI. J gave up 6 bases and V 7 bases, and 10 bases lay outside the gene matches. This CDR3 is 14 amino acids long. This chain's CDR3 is CASTRTGKGAEAFF. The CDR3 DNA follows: TGTGCCAGCACTCGGACAGGGAAGGGCGCTGAAGCTTTCTTT.

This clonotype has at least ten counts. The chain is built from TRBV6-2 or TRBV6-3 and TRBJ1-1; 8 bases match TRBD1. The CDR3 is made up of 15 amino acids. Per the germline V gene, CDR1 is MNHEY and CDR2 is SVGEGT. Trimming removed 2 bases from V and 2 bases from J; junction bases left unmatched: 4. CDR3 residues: CASSYGQGANTEAFF. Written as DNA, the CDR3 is TGTGCCAGCAGTTACGGGCAGGGGGCCAACACTGAAGCTTTCTTT.

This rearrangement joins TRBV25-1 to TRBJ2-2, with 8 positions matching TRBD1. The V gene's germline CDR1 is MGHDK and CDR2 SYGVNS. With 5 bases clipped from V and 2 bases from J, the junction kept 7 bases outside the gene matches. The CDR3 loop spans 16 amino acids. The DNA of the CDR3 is TGTGCCAGCAGTCCCAAACAGGGGGTCAACACCGGGGAGCTGTTTTTT. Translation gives CASSPKQGVNTGELFF.

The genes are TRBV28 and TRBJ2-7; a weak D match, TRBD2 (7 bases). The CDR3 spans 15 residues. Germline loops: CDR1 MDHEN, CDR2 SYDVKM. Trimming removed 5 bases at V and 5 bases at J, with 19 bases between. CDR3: CASSKGGARHNEQYF. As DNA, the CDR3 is TGTGCCAGCAGTAAAGGGGGGGCTCGGCACAACGAGCAGTACTTC.

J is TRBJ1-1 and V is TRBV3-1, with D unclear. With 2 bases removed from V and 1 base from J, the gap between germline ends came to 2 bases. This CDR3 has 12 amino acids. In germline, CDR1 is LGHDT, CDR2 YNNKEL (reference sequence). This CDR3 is CASSQRNTEAFF. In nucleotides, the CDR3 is TGTGCCAGCAGCCAAAGGAACACTGAAGCTTTCTTT.

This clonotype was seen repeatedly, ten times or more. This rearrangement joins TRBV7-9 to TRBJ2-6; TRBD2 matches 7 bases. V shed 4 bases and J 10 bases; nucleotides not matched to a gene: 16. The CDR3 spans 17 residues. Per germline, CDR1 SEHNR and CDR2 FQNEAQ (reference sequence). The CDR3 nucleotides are TGTGCCAGCAGCTGGACCGTCCGGGACTATCCATGGAACGTCCTGACTTTC. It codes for CASSWTVRDYPWNVLTF.

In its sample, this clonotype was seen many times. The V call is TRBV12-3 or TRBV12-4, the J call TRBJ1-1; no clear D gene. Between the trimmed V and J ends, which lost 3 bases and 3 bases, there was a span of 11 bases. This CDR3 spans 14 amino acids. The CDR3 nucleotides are TGTGCCAGCAGTTTCAGGCGAACGGACACTGAAGCTTTCTTT. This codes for CASSFRRTDTEAFF.

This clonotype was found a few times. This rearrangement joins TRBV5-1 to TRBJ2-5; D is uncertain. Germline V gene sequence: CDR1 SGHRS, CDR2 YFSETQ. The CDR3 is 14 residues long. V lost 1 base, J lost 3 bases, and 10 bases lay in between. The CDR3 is CASSLFNWKETQYF. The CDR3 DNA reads TGCGCCAGCAGCTTGTTTAATTGGAAAGAGACCCAGTACTTC. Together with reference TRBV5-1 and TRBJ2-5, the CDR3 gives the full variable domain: KAGVTQTPRYLIKTRGQQVTLSCSPISGHRSVSWYQQTPGQGLQFLFEYFSETQRNKGNFPGRFSGRQFSNSRSEMNVSTLELGDSALYLCASSLFNWKETQYFGPGTRLLVL.

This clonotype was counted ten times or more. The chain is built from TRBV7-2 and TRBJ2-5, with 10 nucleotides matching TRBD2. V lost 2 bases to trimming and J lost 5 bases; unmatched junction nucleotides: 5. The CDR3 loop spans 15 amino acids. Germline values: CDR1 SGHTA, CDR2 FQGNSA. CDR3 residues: CASSLLGSGRETQYF. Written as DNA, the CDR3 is TGTGCCAGCAGCTTACTGGGTAGCGGGAGGGAGACCCAGTACTTC.

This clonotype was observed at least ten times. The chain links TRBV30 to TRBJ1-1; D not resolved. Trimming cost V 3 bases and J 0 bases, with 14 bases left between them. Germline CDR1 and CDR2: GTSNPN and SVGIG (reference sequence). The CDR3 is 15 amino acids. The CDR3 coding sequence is TGTGCCTGGAGGGCGGGGAGGGCGATGAACACTGAAGCTTTCTTT. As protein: CAWRAGRAMNTEAFF.

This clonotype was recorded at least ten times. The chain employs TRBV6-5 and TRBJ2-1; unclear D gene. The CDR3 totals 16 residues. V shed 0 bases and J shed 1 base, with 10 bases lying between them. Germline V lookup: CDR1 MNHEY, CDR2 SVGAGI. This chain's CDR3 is CASSYSFSASYNEQFF. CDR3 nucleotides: TGTGCCAGCAGTTACTCCTTCAGTGCTTCCTACAATGAGCAGTTCTTC.

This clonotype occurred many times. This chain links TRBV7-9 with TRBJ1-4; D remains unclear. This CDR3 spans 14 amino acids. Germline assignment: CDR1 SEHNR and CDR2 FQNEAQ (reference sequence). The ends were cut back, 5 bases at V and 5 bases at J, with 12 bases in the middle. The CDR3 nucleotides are TGTGCCAGCAGCGAACGATGGGCCAATGAAAAACTGTTTTTT. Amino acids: CASSERWANEKLFF.

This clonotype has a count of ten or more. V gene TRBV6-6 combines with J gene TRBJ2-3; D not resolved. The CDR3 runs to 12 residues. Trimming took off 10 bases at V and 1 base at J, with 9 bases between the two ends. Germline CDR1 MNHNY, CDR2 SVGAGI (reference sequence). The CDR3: CATQLGTDTQYF. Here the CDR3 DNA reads TGTGCCACCCAGTTGGGCACAGATACGCAGTATTTT.

The CDR3 DNA sequence: TGCGCCAGCAGCCATGGGACAGGGTGGGCCTACGAGCAGTACTTC. Translation gives CASSHGTGWAYEQYF. The chain has TRBV4-1 and TRBJ2-7, with 9 positions matching TRBD1. The trim removed 3 bases at V and 2 bases at J, leaving 5 bases unmatched. The CDR3 is 15 residues long. Germline V gene sequence: CDR1 MGHRA, CDR2 YSYEKL.

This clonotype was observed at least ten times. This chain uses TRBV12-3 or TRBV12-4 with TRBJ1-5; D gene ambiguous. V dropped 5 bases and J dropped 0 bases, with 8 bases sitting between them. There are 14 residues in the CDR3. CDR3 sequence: CASSLQYSNQPQHF. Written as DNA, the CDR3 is TGTGCCAGCAGTCTCCAGTATAGCAATCAGCCCCAGCATTTT.

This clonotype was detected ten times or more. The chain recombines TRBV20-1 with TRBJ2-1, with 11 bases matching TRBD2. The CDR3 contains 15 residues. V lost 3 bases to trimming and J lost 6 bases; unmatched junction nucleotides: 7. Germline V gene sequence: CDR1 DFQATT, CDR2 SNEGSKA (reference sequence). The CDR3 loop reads CSASVRLAGGNEQFF. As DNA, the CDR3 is TGCAGTGCTAGCGTTCGGCTAGCGGGAGGCAATGAGCAGTTCTTC.

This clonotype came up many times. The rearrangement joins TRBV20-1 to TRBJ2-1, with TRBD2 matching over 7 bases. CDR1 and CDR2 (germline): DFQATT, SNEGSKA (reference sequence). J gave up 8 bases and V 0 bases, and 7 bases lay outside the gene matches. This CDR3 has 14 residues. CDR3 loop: CSARDFRTRDEQFF. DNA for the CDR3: TGCAGTGCTAGAGATTTTAGGACTAGAGATGAGCAGTTCTTC.

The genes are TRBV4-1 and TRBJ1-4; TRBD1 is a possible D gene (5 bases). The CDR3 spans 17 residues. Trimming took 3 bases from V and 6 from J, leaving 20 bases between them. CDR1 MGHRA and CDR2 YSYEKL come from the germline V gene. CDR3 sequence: CASSHILRRTRDEKLFF. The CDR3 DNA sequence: TGCGCCAGCAGCCATATTTTAAGACGGACAAGGGATGAAAAACTGTTTTTT.

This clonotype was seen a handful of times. The CDR3 sequence is CSTNWGLRTEAFF. The CDR3 nucleotides are TGCAGCACCAACTGGGGGTTGAGGACTGAAGCTTTCTTT. This chain uses TRBV29-1 with TRBJ1-1; D might be TRBD1 (5 bases). Trimming took 8 bases from V and 5 from J, leaving 18 bases between them. There are 13 residues in the CDR3. Per germline, CDR1 SQVTM and CDR2 ANQGSEA.

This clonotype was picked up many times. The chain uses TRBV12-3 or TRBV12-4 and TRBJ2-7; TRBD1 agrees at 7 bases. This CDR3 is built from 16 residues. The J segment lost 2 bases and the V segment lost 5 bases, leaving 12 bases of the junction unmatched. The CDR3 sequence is CASSPNVRGRTYEQYF. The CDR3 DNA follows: TGTGCCAGCAGTCCAAACGTGAGGGGGCGGACCTACGAGCAGTACTTC.

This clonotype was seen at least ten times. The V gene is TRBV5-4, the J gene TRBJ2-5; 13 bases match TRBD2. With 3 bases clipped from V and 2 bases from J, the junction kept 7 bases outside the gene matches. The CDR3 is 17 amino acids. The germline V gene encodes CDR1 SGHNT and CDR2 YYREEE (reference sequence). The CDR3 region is CASSWTSGSLGQETQYF. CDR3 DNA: TGTGCCAGCAGCTGGACTAGCGGGAGTTTGGGGCAAGAGACCCAGTACTTC.

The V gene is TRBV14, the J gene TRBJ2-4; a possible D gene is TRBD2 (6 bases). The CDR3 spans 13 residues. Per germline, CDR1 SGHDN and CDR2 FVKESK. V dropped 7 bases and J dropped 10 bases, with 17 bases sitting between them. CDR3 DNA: TGTGCCAGCACTCAACCGTGGGGGGAGATTCAGTACTTC. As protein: CASTQPWGEIQYF.

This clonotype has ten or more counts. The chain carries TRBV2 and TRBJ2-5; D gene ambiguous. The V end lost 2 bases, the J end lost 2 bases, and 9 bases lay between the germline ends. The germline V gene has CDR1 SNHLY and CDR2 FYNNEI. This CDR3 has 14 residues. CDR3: CASSENAEQETQYF. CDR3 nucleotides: TGTGCCAGCAGTGAAAACGCGGAACAAGAGACCCAGTACTTC. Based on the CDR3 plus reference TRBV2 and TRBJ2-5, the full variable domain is EPEVTQTPSHQVTQMGQEVILRCVPISNHLYFYWYRQILGQKVEFLVSFYNNEISEKSEIFDDQFSVERPDGSNFTLKIRSTKLEDSAMYFCASSENAEQETQYFGPGTRLLVL.

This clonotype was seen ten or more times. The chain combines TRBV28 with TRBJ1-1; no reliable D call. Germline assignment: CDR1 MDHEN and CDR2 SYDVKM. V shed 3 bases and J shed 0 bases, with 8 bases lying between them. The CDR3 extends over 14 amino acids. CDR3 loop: CASSFRGLNTEAFF. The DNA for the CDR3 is TGTGCCAGCAGTTTTAGAGGATTGAACACTGAAGCTTTCTTT.

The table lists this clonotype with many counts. The CDR3 region has the DNA TGTGCCAGCAGCTTAAGCGGTTCTAGCGGGAGGTACAATGAGCAGTTCTTC. This encodes CASSLSGSSGRYNEQFF. The chain has TRBV7-9 and TRBJ2-1, with 11 bases that match TRBD2. Germline CDR1 SEHNR, CDR2 FQNEAQ (reference sequence). V trimming: 2 bases; J trimming: 4 bases; junction bases outside the gene matches: 7. The CDR3 totals 17 residues.

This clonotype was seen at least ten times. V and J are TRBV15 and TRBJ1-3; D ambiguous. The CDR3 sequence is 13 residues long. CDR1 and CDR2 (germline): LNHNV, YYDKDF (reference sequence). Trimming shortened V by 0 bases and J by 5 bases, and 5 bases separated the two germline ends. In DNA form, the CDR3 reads TGTGCCACCAGCAGAGATTTTAGAAACACCATATATTTT. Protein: CATSRDFRNTIYF.

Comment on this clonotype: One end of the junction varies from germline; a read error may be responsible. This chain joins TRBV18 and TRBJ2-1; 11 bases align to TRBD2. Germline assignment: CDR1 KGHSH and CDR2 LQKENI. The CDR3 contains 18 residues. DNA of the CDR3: TGTGCCAACTCACCACCGCTCGGACTAGCGGGCTCCTACAATGAGCAGTTCTTC. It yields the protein CANSPPLGLAGSYNEQFF.